This T cell receptor (beta chain) was documented in a study of T cells in localized non-small cell lung cancer. This table comes from immunoSEQ multiplex PCR, and its TCRdb copy is limited to in-frame clones, with some not included. This sample has roughly 70,000 clones, with around 85% found just once. V lost 2 bases and J 5 bases, leaving 7 bases between the germline ends. The CDR3 runs 14 residues. Germline lookup yields CDR1 SGHTA and CDR2 FQGNSA. The sample was peripheral blood, taken before any cancer treatment. This sequence originates from a male donor at least 60 years old with stage III squamous cell lung carcinoma. This chain connects TRBV7-2 to TRBJ1-6, with D perhaps matching TRBD1 (5 bases). CDR3 residues: CASSLKGNNSPLHF. The CDR3 coding sequence is TGTGCCAGCAGCTTAAAGGGGAATAATTCACCCCTCCACTTT.